The TCR beta chain under discussion was sequenced for a study of OX40 agonist ivuxolimab in advanced cancers. About the study: Clinicians treated patients with ivuxolimab, an agonistic anti-OX40 (CD134) antibody.

Data came from immunoSEQ multiplex PCR; TCRdb stores just in-frame clones and leaves some out. This sample has more than 75,000 clones; around four fifths occur once, and the top ten carry around 1.1%. Comments on this clone: Its matching antigen is unknown.

Points from the study as a whole: Expanded clones belonging to CD8+ T cells outnumbered, on average, those of CD4+. Researchers did not determine the expanded peripheral T cells' antigen specificity.

Trimming cost V 0 bases and J 2 bases, with 7 bases left between them. The V gene's germline CDR1 is KGHSH and CDR2 LQKENI. CDR3 length: 15 amino acids. The material was CD4+ or CD8+ T cells sorted from blood, obtained in a trial of the OX40 agonist ivuxolimab. V and J are TRBV18 and TRBJ2-2; D is unclear. This clonotype was obtained from an adult with an advanced solid tumor such as melanoma, head and neck, liver or kidney cancer. The CDR3 DNA reads as TGTGCCAGCTCACCACCTGGTTACAACACCGGGGAGCTGTTTTTT. It translates to CASSPPGYNTGELFF. Full variable domain (rest looked up from reference TRBV18 and TRBJ2-2): NAGVMQNPRHLVRRRGQEARLRCSPMKGHSHVYWYRQLPEEGLKFMVYLQKENIIDESGMPKERFSAEFPKEGPSILRIQQVVRGDSAAYFCASSPPGYNTGELFFGEGSRLTVL.